Listed below are T cell receptor beta chains from one sample, sequenced in a study of regulatory T cells in long-lasting Graves disease. From the multiplex PCR reads, TCRdb called clonotypes with MiXCR, one entry per CDR3 protein. This table has approximately 540,000 distinct CDR3 sequences, 9.5% to 15% appearing once. The data were also submitted as part of a second study, on T cells in Graves' hyperthyroidism and ophthalmopathy.

The sample was peripheral blood mononuclear cells (PBMCs), taken at new diagnosis, from a patient treated with antithyroid drugs. The receptors were gathered from a woman under 40 with Graves disease. The CDR3 runs from the conserved cysteine through the conserved F or W.

v_call: TRBV6-2/TRBV6-3
cdr3_aa: CASTDRAIYNEQFF

v_call: TRBV20-1
cdr3_aa: CSATSLDRGLGYGYTF

v_call: TRBV5-1
cdr3_aa: CASSLDSGTYNEQFF

v_call: TRBV6-2/TRBV6-3
cdr3_aa: CASSYGGGLRYNEQFF

v_call: TRBV3-1
cdr3_aa: CASTTSRRGEVGEAFF

v_call: TRBV12-3/TRBV12-4
cdr3_aa: CASSLGRGQWLRNQPQHF

v_call: TRBV18
cdr3_aa: CASSPRQDTQYF

v_call: TRBV7-9
cdr3_aa: CASSLGADSPNTGELFF

v_call: TRBV30
cdr3_aa: CAWSNTGSGNTIYF

v_call: TRBV5-1
cdr3_aa: CASSPGILTGELFF

v_call: TRBV19
cdr3_aa: CASSSSGRVSSYNEQFF

v_call: TRBV12-3/TRBV12-4
cdr3_aa: CASSPGVQGPEMNTEAFF

v_call: TRBV20-1
cdr3_aa: CSARDPKGQGDEQYF

v_call: TRBV2
cdr3_aa: CASNGDPAYGGYTF

v_call: TRBV18
cdr3_aa: CASSPEQGLYGYTF

v_call: TRBV5-5
cdr3_aa: CASSLNLAGSAKYNEQFF

v_call: TRBV28
cdr3_aa: CASSLRTEANEKLFF

v_call: TRBV3-1
cdr3_aa: CASSQGLGAGNTIYF

v_call: TRBV6-1
cdr3_aa: CASSDLPGTDQETQYF

v_call: TRBV7-2
cdr3_aa: CASSFVRGSYEQYF

v_call: TRBV6-1
cdr3_aa: CASSPRHRFTEAFF

v_call: TRBV30
cdr3_aa: CAWSGQDSYEQYF

v_call: TRBV4-2
cdr3_aa: CASSPPGGFTEAFF

v_call: TRBV3-1
cdr3_aa: CASSQAPDGYNEQFF

v_call: TRBV6-5
cdr3_aa: CASSYTGSSGNTIYF

v_call: TRBV7-3
cdr3_aa: CASSLARGDTDTQYF

v_call: TRBV28
cdr3_aa: CASSFGIYEQYF

v_call: TRBV5-4
cdr3_aa: CASSTSGGAGGYTF

v_call: TRBV24-1
cdr3_aa: CATSDAGEASF

v_call: TRBV2
cdr3_aa: CASSEDRSGVYGGEQYF

v_call: TRBV6-5
cdr3_aa: CASSYVPGLSGNTIYF

v_call: TRBV5-4
cdr3_aa: CASSLRGQGLDNEQFF

v_call: TRBV12-3/TRBV12-4
cdr3_aa: CASSLGGLWTGRNQPQHF

v_call: TRBV28
cdr3_aa: CASSLGGTLSGANVLTF